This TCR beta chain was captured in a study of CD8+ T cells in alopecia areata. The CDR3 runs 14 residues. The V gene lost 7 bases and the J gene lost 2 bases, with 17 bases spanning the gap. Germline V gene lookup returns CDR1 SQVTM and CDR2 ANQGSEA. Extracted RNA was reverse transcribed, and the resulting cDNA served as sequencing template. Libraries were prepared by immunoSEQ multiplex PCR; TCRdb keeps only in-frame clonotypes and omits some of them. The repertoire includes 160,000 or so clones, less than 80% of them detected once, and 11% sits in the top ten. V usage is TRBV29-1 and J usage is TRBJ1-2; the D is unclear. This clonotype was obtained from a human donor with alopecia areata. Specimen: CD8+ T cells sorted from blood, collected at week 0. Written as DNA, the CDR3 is TGCAGCGCCCTCCCGACACCATTGAACTATGGCTACACCTTC. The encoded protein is CSALPTPLNYGYTF.